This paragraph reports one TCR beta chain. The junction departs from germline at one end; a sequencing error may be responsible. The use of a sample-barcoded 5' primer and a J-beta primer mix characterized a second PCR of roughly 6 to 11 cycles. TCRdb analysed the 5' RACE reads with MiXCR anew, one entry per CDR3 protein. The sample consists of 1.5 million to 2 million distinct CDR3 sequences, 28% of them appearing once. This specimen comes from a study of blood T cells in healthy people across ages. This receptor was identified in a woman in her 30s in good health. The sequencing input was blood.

The CDR3 sequence: CATSRVRGVYSEQFF. As DNA, the CDR3 is TGTGCCACCAGCAGAGTACGGGGAGTTTACAGTGAGCAGTTCTTC. The chain uses TRBV15 and TRBJ2-1; maybe TRBD2 (5 bases). This CDR3 is 15 amino acids long. Germline-derived CDR1 and CDR2 are LNHNV and YYDKDF (reference sequence).